This T cell receptor (beta chain) was observed in a study of CD4 T cells in relation to SARS-CoV-2 and coronaviruses. Overall study context: The restricting HLA molecule for shared crossreactive spike epitopes was mapped.

As regards this clone: Its antigen is not known.

Profiling relied on immunoSEQ multiplex PCR, and the TCRdb table lists in-frame clones only, not all of them. The table shows 35,000 or so clones, with 70% to 85% occurring only once. This receptor was identified in an adult with COVID-19. The sequenced sample was memory CD4+ T cells from PBMCs, cultured in vitro.

This CDR3 reads CASSLFPGGLAASYEQYF. The CDR3 nucleotides read TGTGCCAGCAGCTTATTCCCTGGGGGACTAGCGGCCTCCTACGAGCAGTACTTC. The V call is TRBV11-2, the J call TRBJ2-7; 11 bases align to TRBD2. Germline CDR1 reads SGHAT; CDR2 reads FQNNGV. This CDR3 is built from 18 residues. After removal of 2 bases from V and 0 bases from J, the junction contained 9 bases not matched to a gene.